Listed here is a single T cell receptor (beta chain). The entry originates in a study of T-cell reconstitution after alpha-beta-depleted transplantation in children. The germline V and J ends were trimmed by 3 bases and 3 bases, with 15 bases remaining between them. The CDR3 totals 15 residues. Germline assignment: CDR1 SGHRS and CDR2 YFSETQ. Library preparation (for TCRbeta) was performed with unique molecular identifiers. Each CDR3 protein is one row after TCRdb ran MiXCR on the PCR reads. The data contain hundreds of thousands of distinct CDR3 sequences, under 30% of them singletons. The gene calls are TRBV5-1 and TRBJ2-5; D call uncertain. The origin of this receptor is a female patient between 2 and 15 years old who had a stem cell transplant for congenital amegakaryocytic thrombocytopenia, so the T cells may come from the graft donor. Sequencing was performed on PBMCs, mostly from graft donor cells, taken 360 days after TCRalphabeta/CD19-depleted stem cell transplant. The CDR3 reads CASSWSSLPEETQYF. The CDR3 DNA reads as TGCGCCAGCAGCTGGTCCTCCCTCCCGGAAGAGACCCAGTACTTC.